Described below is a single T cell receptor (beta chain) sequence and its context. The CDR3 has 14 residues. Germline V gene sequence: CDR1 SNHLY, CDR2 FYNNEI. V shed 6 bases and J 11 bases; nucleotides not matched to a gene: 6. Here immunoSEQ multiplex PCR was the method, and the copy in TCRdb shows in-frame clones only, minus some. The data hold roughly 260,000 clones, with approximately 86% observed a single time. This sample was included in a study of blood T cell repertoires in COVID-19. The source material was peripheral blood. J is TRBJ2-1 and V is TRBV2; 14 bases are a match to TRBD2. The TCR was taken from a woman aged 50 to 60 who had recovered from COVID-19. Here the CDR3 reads CASRSGLAGAKQFF. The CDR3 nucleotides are TGTGCCAGCAGATCGGGACTAGCGGGGGCGAAGCAGTTCTTC.